This T cell receptor (beta chain) came from a study of human T cells and chemical hapten exposure (dated by TCRdb to the early 2020s). General notes on the study: For sensitization, 2% DPC in acetone was applied to an approximately 2 cm by approximately 2 cm area of upper inner arm skin. Weekly therapeutic DPC doses were additionally applied to the scalp of patients throughout the approximately 25-week study period. Patch testing was performed on the upper back with Finn chambers containing 0.01% DPC, and the patch tests were scored after 6 days according to International Contact Dermatitis Research Group standards. The mostly female patient cohort included alopecia areata with under or over 50% scalp involvement, alopecia totalis and alopecia universalis. Libraries were pooled for sequencing, and variation in per-sample TCR yields was attributed mainly to small differences in library volumes within the pool. The study tracked peripheral blood TCR repertoire changes in vivo during primary and secondary sensitization to the hapten diphenylcyclopropenone (DPC) in alopecia patients. Blood was sampled from patients pre-sensitization (week 0) and at 2, 6 and about 24 weeks after DPC sensitization. Twenty-nine alopecia patients gave blood for TCR sequencing at one to four time points (pre-sensitization, 2, 6 and 24 weeks).

There are many counts of this clonotype. There is no known antigen for this receptor. Base quality data are lacking; no much larger clone is found one base away. V is reduced by 5 bases and J by 0 bases, leaving a spacing of 13 bases between them. CDR1 and CDR2 are read off the germline V gene as SGHTA and FQGNSA. Including the terminal cysteine and phenylalanine, the CDR3 comprises 15 residues. Just CDR3 DNA is preserved here, 45 bases in frame from base 1. Results the study describes overall, beyond this receptor: The number of PT1 expanded TCRs positively correlated with patch test score, significant at thresholds 8, 16 and 32 but not 4. The number of TCRs above 1 in 1000 frequency did not change with DPC sensitization; there was no evidence of global repertoire structure alterations. Because all patients had alopecia, a presumed autoimmune disease, the immune response of the patients might differ from that of healthy individuals. Repeated subsampling changed both the strength of the expansion versus patch-test correlation and the threshold at which the correlation became significant. Significantly more large CDR3 similarity clusters were formed by expanded TCRs than by pre-sensitization or healthy control sets, consistent with antigen-driven responses.

According to the study, the label for this sample's time point signals: patch test 2, 6 weeks after DPC sensitization. The treatment or condition label, as the study defines it: therapeutic diphenylcyclopropenone sensitization with weekly scalp DPC. At each patch-test visit, blood was drawn before the patch test was applied. Patients were considered eligible if aged 18 to 70, diagnosed with alopecia and deemed suitable for DPC therapy, and patients were excluded if pregnant. Unfractionated whole blood was collected in Tempus Blood RNA tubes, and total RNA was extracted from that blood. Libraries were made using RACE. The instrument given in TCRdb is NextSeq 500. Library preparation attached unique molecular identifiers to individual cDNA molecules for quantitative, reproducible TCR counting. Each blood RNA sample was used to sequence both TCR alpha and TCR beta chains. On the study's bioinformatics: Samples had a median of approximately 93,000 TCRs, with a range from roughly 23,224 to 700,000. V, J and CDR3 annotation of the TCR reads was performed with the Decombinator software suite. Every sample was subsampled to the same number of TCRs (28,000) for the PS versus PT1 abundance plots. TCRs were defined as expanded if absent before sensitization and observed at least eight times at the 2-week time point. TCRdb redid the processing of the public reads, applying fastp at Q25 and MiXCR, and retained in-frame beta chains. Each CDR3 protein gets just one entry, which takes the most common genes and DNA from the rows behind it. TCRdb assigned the V and J calls; the authors' analysis was not used. The sample table lists some 350,000 distinct CDR3 sequences, more than 5% of them with a count of one. Approximately 5.4% of the sample belongs to the ten largest clones.

The specimen comprised whole blood, sampled in connection with sensitization to the hapten diphenylcyclopropenone (DPC). Rearrangement joined TRBV7-2 to TRBJ1-1; matching of 6 bases hints at TRBD1 as the D gene. The source of this sequence is a woman in her late teens or twenties with alopecia areata. Some clones in this sample may be carry-over from other donors' samples. The DNA reads TGTGCCAGCAGCCAATTGGACAGATTGAACACTGAAGCTTTCTTT. This yields the protein CASSQLDRLNTEAFF. Reference TRBV7-2 and TRBJ1-1 genes cover what lies past the CDR3, so the full variable domain is GAGVSQSPSNKVTEKGKDVELRCDPISGHTALYWYRQSLGQGLEFLIYFQGNSAPDKSGLPSDRFSAERTGGSVSTLTIQRTQQEDSAVYLCASSQLDRLNTEAFFGQGTRLTVV.